This T cell receptor (beta chain) was recorded in a study of T-cell reconstitution after alpha-beta-depleted transplantation in children. Per the germline V gene, CDR1 is LNHDA and CDR2 is SQIVND (reference sequence). This CDR3 region has 14 residues. Trimming took off 3 bases at V and 6 bases at J, with 15 bases between the two ends. A TCRbeta library incorporating unique molecular identifiers was prepared. TCRdb passed the PCR reads through MiXCR, listing each CDR3 protein once. The sample carries 200,000 to 300,000 distinct CDR3 sequences, more than 10% recorded once. This TCR came from a human donor who donated a stem cell graft to a child with acute lymphoblastic leukemia. The specimen comprised PBMCs from the stem cell graft donor, sampled from the stem cell graft. The chain has TRBV19 and TRBJ2-7, with D possibly being TRBD1 or TRBD2 (5 bases each). This chain's CDR3 is CASSITGDEGEQYF. In DNA, the CDR3 is TGTGCCAGTAGTATCACCGGGGACGAAGGCGAGCAGTACTTC. The full variable domain, in which reference TRBV19 and TRBJ2-7 provide the parts outside the CDR3, is DGGITQSPKYLFRKEGQNVTLSCEQNLNHDAMYWYRQDPGQGLRLIYYSQIVNDFQKGDIAEGYSVSREKKESFPLTVTSAQKNPTAFYLCASSITGDEGEQYFGPGTRLTVT.